Described below is a single TCR beta chain sequence and its context. Across about two dozen US areas, participants ranged in age from about 18 to 100 years. Each participant's cohort was designated according to participant-reported clinical history. Among Cohort 3 donors, those recovered had two negative PCRs, clearance, or symptom resolution. V was clipped by 10 bases and J by 1 base; unmatched bases: 7. The CDR3 loop spans 14 amino acids. CDR1 and CDR2 from the germline V gene are SEHNR and FQNEAQ (reference sequence). The entry originates in a study of blood T cell repertoires in COVID-19. Study-wide context: PBMCs, B-cell-depleted T cells, or T cells provided the cDNA or gDNA that made up the material.

Repertoires were generated with immunoSEQ multiplex PCR, while TCRdb's copy carries only in-frame clones and drops some. Among over 130,000 clones listed, about 79% were seen once. The clonotype originates from a woman aged 45-60 years who had recovered from COVID-19. The gene calls are TRBV7-9 and TRBJ1-3; TRBD1 matches at 7 bases. Source material: PBMCs or T cells enriched from blood (not recorded which). The CDR3 DNA reads TGTGCCATTTACAGGGGTTTTTCTGGAAACACCATATATTTT. It specifies CAIYRGFSGNTIYF.